This T cell receptor (beta chain) is drawn from a study of blood T cells in healthy people across ages. V lost 2 bases to trimming and J lost 3 bases, with 17 bases between them. CDR3 length: 15 amino acids. From germline, CDR1 is GTSNPN and CDR2 SVGIG (reference sequence). Primers used in a second PCR of about 6 to 11 cycles were a sample-barcoded 5' primer and a J-beta primer mix. TCRdb reprocessed the 5' RACE reads via MiXCR and lists one record per CDR3 protein. Of approximately 850,000 distinct CDR3 sequences listed, 58% were seen once; the top ten hold approximately 23%. The amount of total RNA extracted per sample was at least 5 micrograms.

The TCR comes from a man younger than 40 in good health. The gene calls are TRBV30 and TRBJ2-7; D is perhaps TRBD1 or TRBD2 (6 bases each). Sequencing was carried out using blood. The CDR3 loop is CAWSKGGTPLYEQYF. The CDR3 DNA reads as TGTGCCTGGAGTAAAGGCGGGACACCACTCTACGAGCAGTACTTC.